The rows below give T cell receptor beta chains drawn from one sample of a study of CD8 T cells in Susac syndrome. TCRdb fed the immunoSEQ multiplex PCR reads into MiXCR, producing one record per CDR3 protein. The sample contains a few hundred thousand distinct CDR3 sequences, 95% of which appear only once. Specimen: CD4+ T cells from PBMCs. The receptors originated from a human donor with multiple sclerosis. The CDR3 runs from the conserved cysteine through the conserved F or W. The D gene is left open where the match is weak. Some rows have no size entry. The others give once, few or many, or a class for an expanded clone.

v_gene	d_gene	j_gene	abundance	CDR3aa	CDR3nt
TRBV18	NA	TRBJ2-4	NA	CASSHGPPEGAKNIQYF	TGTGCCAGCTCACACGGACCACCTGAGGGGGCCAAAAACATTCAGTACTTC
TRBV7-8	TRBD1	TRBJ1-5	NA	CASSLPGTANQPQHF	TGTGCCAGCAGCTTGCCGGGGACAGCCAATCAGCCCCAGCATTTT
TRBV25-1	TRBD2	TRBJ2-1	NA	CASIAGNEQFF	TGTGCCAGCATAGCGGGAAATGAGCAGTTCTTC
TRBV5-1	NA	TRBJ2-1	few	CASSLDSSYNEQFF	TGTGCTAGCAGCCTGGACAGTTCCTACAATGAGCAGTTCTTC
TRBV20-1	TRBD1	TRBJ2-7	once	CSAREAVGTGIHEQYF	TGCAGTGCTAGAGAGGCTGTGGGGACAGGGATCCACGAGCAGTACTTC
TRBV5-4	NA	TRBJ2-5	few	CASSRSQETQYF	TGTGCCAGCAGCCGTTCCCAAGAGACCCAGTACTTC
TRBV6-2/TRBV6-3	NA	TRBJ2-7	NA	CASSTPLRKRQYF	TGTGCCAGCAGTACCCCCCTGCGGAAACGGCAGTACTTC
TRBV7-9	TRBD2	TRBJ2-5	NA	CASRKTWTSPQETQYF	TGTGCCAGCAGGAAAACGTGGACTAGCCCTCAAGAGACCCAGTACTTC
TRBV30	NA	TRBJ2-7	NA	CAWEVRNEQYF	TGTGCCTGGGAGGTACGGAACGAGCAGTACTTC
TRBV28	NA	TRBJ1-4	NA	CASSRSATNEKLFF	TGTGCCAGCAGTAGGAGTGCAACTAATGAAAAACTGTTTTTT
TRBV24-1	TRBD2	TRBJ2-3	NA	CATSDIGGSTDTQYF	TGTGCCACCAGTGATATCGGCGGGAGTACAGATACGCAGTATTTT
TRBV20-1	TRBD1	TRBJ1-1	NA	CSAGQGTTEAFF	TGCAGTGCTGGACAGGGGACCACTGAAGCTTTCTTT
TRBV29-1	TRBD1	TRBJ2-5	NA	CSPLIGSGGAYETQYF	TGCAGCCCCCTTATCGGGTCAGGGGGCGCGTACGAGACCCAGTACTTC
TRBV7-2	NA	TRBJ2-2	NA	CASSPRSRVVGELFF	TGTGCCAGCAGCCCGAGGAGTCGGGTGGTCGGGGAGCTGTTTTTT
TRBV30	TRBD2	TRBJ2-6	NA	CAYPGLATGANVLTF	TGTGCCTATCCGGGACTAGCTACTGGGGCCAACGTCCTGACTTTC
TRBV29-1	TRBD1	TRBJ2-7	NA	CSAGSGTGAYEQYF	TGCAGCGCAGGCAGCGGGACAGGGGCCTACGAGCAGTACTTC
TRBV3-1	TRBD2	TRBJ2-3	NA	CASSQRLAGGSDTQYF	TGTGCCAGCAGCCAAAGACTAGCGGGAGGGTCAGATACGCAGTATTTT
TRBV18	NA	TRBJ1-5	NA	CASSSGRGSNQPQHF	TGTGCCAGCTCATCAGGGAGGGGAAGCAATCAGCCCCAGCATTTT
TRBV9	NA	TRBJ1-1	NA	CASSARGGHTEAFF	TGTGCCAGCAGCGCCCGAGGGGGGCACACTGAAGCTTTCTTT
TRBV19	NA	TRBJ1-1	NA	CASASTEAFF	TGTGCCAGTGCGAGTACAGAAGCTTTCTTT
TRBV25-1	NA	TRBJ2-7	NA	CASSEWKSGATYEQYF	TGTGCCAGCAGTGAATGGAAATCGGGGGCTACCTACGAGCAGTACTTC
TRBV3-1	TRBD1	TRBJ2-3	NA	CASSPGDRGSDTQYF	TGTGCCAGCAGCCCTGGAGACAGGGGGTCAGATACGCAGTATTTT
TRBV24-1	NA	TRBJ2-1	NA	CATSDRNTGRSYNEQFF	TGTGCCACCAGTGACCGAAATACAGGGCGTTCCTACAATGAGCAGTTCTTC
TRBV28	TRBD1	TRBJ1-1	NA	CASSGLEQGGTEAFF	TGTGCCAGCAGTGGGCTCGAACAGGGGGGGACTGAAGCTTTCTTT
TRBV20-1	TRBD2	TRBJ2-5	NA	CSAQGLAGEETQYF	TGCAGTGCCCAGGGACTAGCGGGAGAAGAGACCCAGTACTTC
TRBV29-1	NA	TRBJ1-1	NA	CSVGLGGETEAFF	TGCAGCGTTGGATTAGGGGGGGAAACTGAAGCTTTCTTT
TRBV7-2	NA	TRBJ2-1	once	CASSQRSWGEQFF	TGTGCCAGCAGCCAGCGTTCGTGGGGTGAGCAGTTCTTC
TRBV20-1	TRBD2	TRBJ2-7	NA	CSAGGGDHSYEQYF	TGCAGTGCTGGCGGGGGAGACCACTCCTACGAGCAGTACTTC
TRBV25-1	TRBD1	TRBJ1-1	NA	CASSGQGARTEAFF	TGTGCCAGCAGTGGACAGGGGGCGAGGACTGAAGCTTTCTTT
TRBV14	NA	TRBJ2-7	NA	CASSQEEVYEQYF	TGTGCCAGCAGCCAAGAGGAGGTCTACGAGCAGTACTTC
TRBV9	TRBD1	TRBJ2-7	NA	CASTPGVGQGIEQYF	TGTGCCAGCACCCCTGGGGTGGGACAGGGGATCGAGCAGTACTTC
TRBV12-3/TRBV12-4	NA	TRBJ2-1	NA	CASSLDIFSEQFF	TGTGCCAGCAGTTTAGACATCTTCAGTGAGCAGTTCTTC
TRBV4-1	NA	TRBJ2-1	NA	CASSQTFFNEQFF	TGCGCCAGCAGCCAAACCTTCTTCAATGAGCAGTTCTTC
TRBV29-1	TRBD1	TRBJ2-2	NA	CSALGQKNTGELFF	TGCAGCGCACTGGGACAGAAGAACACCGGGGAGCTGTTTTTT
TRBV12-3/TRBV12-4	NA	TRBJ2-1	NA	CASSVNRADPRGNEQFF	TGTGCCAGCAGTGTCAATAGAGCGGACCCTAGGGGCAATGAGCAGTTCTTC
TRBV2	NA	TRBJ2-5	NA	CASSPARGQETQYF	TGTGCCAGCAGCCCCGCCAGGGGTCAAGAGACCCAGTACTTC
TRBV20-1	TRBD2	TRBJ2-3	NA	CSAGDRGGLDTQYF	TGCAGTGCAGGCGATCGCGGGGGGTTGGATACGCAGTATTTT
TRBV3-1	NA	TRBJ2-6	NA	CASSQDRLLRSGANVLTF	TGTGCCAGCAGCCAAGATCGGCTACTGCGCTCTGGGGCCAACGTCCTGACTTTC
TRBV18	NA	TRBJ2-7	few	CASSPPTREQYF	TGTGCCAGCTCACCACCTACGCGCGAGCAGTACTTC
TRBV15	TRBD2	TRBJ2-1	NA	CATSRLAGGPQNEQFF	TGTGCCACCAGCAGACTAGCGGGGGGGCCGCAGAATGAGCAGTTCTTC
TRBV20-1	NA	TRBJ1-2	NA	CSAADLDGYTF	TGCAGTGCCGCCGACCTAGACGGCTACACCTTC
TRBV15	NA	TRBJ2-5	NA	CATSRDKRYQETQYF	TGTGCCACCAGCAGAGATAAGAGGTACCAAGAGACCCAGTACTTC